A single sample gave rise to the 26 T cell receptor beta chains below, sequenced in a study of blood T cell repertoires in COVID-19. Sequenced by immunoSEQ multiplex PCR; TCRdb stores in-frame clones only, minus some. The sample consists of about 140,000 clones, around nine tenths of them appearing once. Sequenced material: peripheral blood. All receptors come from a human donor in a cohort sampled during active COVID-19.

The chain links TRBV2 to TRBJ1-1; D is unresolved. The CDR3 is made up of 13 amino acids. Trimming took 0 bases from V and 8 from J, leaving 10 bases between them. The germline gives CDR1 SNHLY, CDR2 FYNNEI. CDR3 residues: CASSEARETEAFF. The CDR3 region has the DNA TGTGCCAGCAGTGAAGCACGGGAAACGGAAGCTTTCTTT. Supplemented by reference TRBV2 and TRBJ1-1, the full variable domain reads EPEVTQTPSHQVTQMGQEVILRCVPISNHLYFYWYRQILGQKVEFLVSFYNNEISEKSEIFDDQFSVERPDGSNFTLKIRSTKLEDSAMYFCASSEARETEAFFGQGTRLTVV.

V usage is TRBV29-1 and J usage is TRBJ2-5, with 8 bases that match TRBD1. The CDR3 consists of 13 residues. Trimming removed 7 bases from V and 4 bases from J; junction bases left unmatched: 8. Germline loops: CDR1 SQVTM, CDR2 ANQGSEA. This CDR3 reads CSERTGPGETQYF. The CDR3 DNA sequence: TGCAGCGAAAGGACAGGGCCCGGAGAGACCCAGTACTTC.

This CDR3 is CAISSLAGGPNEQFF. The CDR3 DNA is TGTGCCATCAGTTCACTAGCGGGGGGGCCGAATGAGCAGTTCTTC. This chain uses TRBV10-3 with TRBJ2-1, with 13 bases lining up with TRBD2. The CDR3 is 15 amino acids. Unmatched junction bases numbered 5, after V lost 5 bases and J lost 7 bases. Germline V lookup: CDR1 ENHRY, CDR2 SYGVKD.

The chain joins TRBV6-5 to TRBJ2-1, with TRBD1 matching 7 bases. The CDR3 totals 12 residues. CDR1 is MNHEY, CDR2 SVGAGI, per germline. The ends lost 6 bases at V and 7 bases at J; junction bases unmatched: 3. Here the CDR3 DNA reads TGTGCCAGCAGGCAGGGGGTTAATGAGCAGTTCTTC. Protein sequence: CASRQGVNEQFF.

J is TRBJ2-3 and V is TRBV7-7; TRBD1 agrees at 7 bases. Losses at the gene ends were 5 bases for V and 4 bases for J; bases not matched to a gene: 6. The CDR3 has 14 amino acids. Germline-derived CDR1 and CDR2 are SSHAT and FNYEAQ (reference sequence). This CDR3 reads CASSLGTEADTQYF. CDR3 DNA sequence: TGTGCCAGCAGCCTCGGGACAGAGGCAGATACGCAGTATTTT.

The CDR3 DNA reads as TGTGCCAGTAGGGGCTTGGACAACTTTGAAGCTTTCTTT. Residues: CASRGLDNFEAFF. The chain employs TRBV19 and TRBJ1-1; weak D call: TRBD1 (5 bases). This CDR3 has 13 amino acids. V lost 6 bases, J lost 7 bases, and 15 bases lay in between. CDR1 is LNHDA and CDR2 is SQIVND in the germline V gene (reference sequence). The full variable domain, in which reference TRBV19 and TRBJ1-1 provide the parts outside the CDR3, is DGGITQSPKYLFRKEGQNVTLSCEQNLNHDAMYWYRQDPGQGLRLIYYSQIVNDFQKGDIAEGYSVSREKKESFPLTVTSAQKNPTAFYLCASRGLDNFEAFFGQGTRLTVV.

CDR3 protein: CASSPSGGTDTQYF. The CDR3 DNA is TGTGCCAGCAGTCCTAGCGGGGGCACAGATACGCAGTATTTT. The chain is built from TRBV6-5 and TRBJ2-3, with 9 positions matching TRBD2. From germline, CDR1 is MNHEY and CDR2 SVGAGI. V was pared by 5 bases and J by 1 base, with 1 base of the junction left unmatched. This CDR3 has 14 residues.

The V gene is TRBV11-1, the J gene TRBJ2-3; 7 bases line up with TRBD2. The CDR3 consists of 14 residues. Germline V lookup: CDR1 SGHAT, CDR2 FQDESV (reference sequence). V lost 5 bases, J lost 1 base, and 3 bases stayed unmatched. In DNA, the CDR3 is TGTGCCAGCAGCCCAGCGGGACGCACAGATACGCAGTATTTT. Its protein is CASSPAGRTDTQYF.

This clone has a single count. The chain joins TRBV15 to TRBJ2-3; 8 bases align to TRBD1. CDR1 LNHNV and CDR2 YYDKDF come from the germline V gene (reference sequence). The V gene end was trimmed by 3 bases and the J gene end by 3 bases; junction bases not matched to a gene: 5. The CDR3 is made up of 15 amino acids. The CDR3, as DNA: TGTGCCACCAGCAGTCCGGGACAGGAGACAGATACGCAGTATTTT. Its protein is CATSSPGQETDTQYF.

The sample holds a few counts of this clone. The V and J genes are TRBV19 and TRBJ2-7, with a tentative D call TRBD1 (5 bases). CDR3 length: 14 amino acids. V lost 3 bases and J lost 0, with 9 bases in between. Looked up from germline, CDR1 is LNHDA and CDR2 is SQIVND (reference sequence). The CDR3 region is CASSMARGSYEQYF. The CDR3 bases are TGTGCCAGTAGTATGGCTAGGGGCTCCTACGAGCAGTACTTC.

The V call is TRBV3-1 (or the pseudogene TRBV3-2), the J call TRBJ1-2; D gene ambiguous. CDR3 length: 14 amino acids. Germline V gene lookup returns CDR1 LGHDT and CDR2 YNNKEL (reference sequence). Trimming removed 0 bases at V and 7 bases at J, with 12 bases between. The CDR3 DNA follows: TGTGCCAGCAGCCAAGATTCGGCGGGGATTGGCTACACCTTC. This gives the protein CASSQDSAGIGYTF.

This sequence joins TRBV7-9 and TRBJ2-2; D is possibly TRBD2 (6 bases). This CDR3 has 14 amino acids. Per germline, CDR1 SEHNR and CDR2 FQNEAQ (reference sequence). Trimming cost V 4 bases and J 10 bases, with 16 bases left between them. CDR3 sequence: CASSSVVRGEELFF. As DNA, the CDR3 is TGTGCCAGCAGCTCAGTGGTGCGGGGTGAGGAGCTGTTTTTT.

The chain links TRBV6-1 to TRBJ1-2, with TRBD1 identical over 9 bases. CDR3 length: 13 amino acids. Looked up from germline, CDR1 is MNHNS and CDR2 is SASEGT. V dropped 2 bases and J dropped 6; count of bases not matched to a gene: 1. The CDR3 DNA sequence: TGTGCCAGCAGTGAATACAGGGGGCATGGCTACACCTTC. Its protein is CASSEYRGHGYTF.

The V and J genes are TRBV5-8 and TRBJ2-3; possibly TRBD1 for D (6 bases). Germline CDR1 SGHTS, CDR2 YDEGEE. The V gene lost 0 bases and the J gene lost 2 bases, with 10 bases spanning the gap. This CDR3 region has 15 residues. The CDR3 region is CASSLARGHTDTQYF. Written as DNA, the CDR3 is TGTGCCAGCAGCTTGGCCAGGGGCCACACAGATACGCAGTATTTT.

Comment on this clone: The sample contains more than one DNA sequence encoding this CDR3. The rearrangement links TRBV12-3 or TRBV12-4 to TRBJ2-2; D not certain. The CDR3 sequence is 12 residues long. V lost 6 bases, J lost 3 bases, and 5 bases lay in between. This CDR3 reads CASSPDTGELFF. The CDR3 coding sequence is TGTGCCAGCAGCCCAGACACCGGGGAGCTGTTTTTT.

This clone is a singleton in its sample. For the CDR3, the DNA is TGTGCCAGCAGCTATCCAGGCAATGAGCAGTTCTTC. Its protein is CASSYPGNEQFF. This chain uses TRBV12-3 or TRBV12-4 with TRBJ2-1; D not certain. Trimming shortened V by 6 bases and J by 6 bases, and 9 bases separated the two germline ends. The CDR3 loop spans 12 amino acids.

The rearrangement links TRBV2 to TRBJ1-5, with no clear D. Germline CDR1 SNHLY, CDR2 FYNNEI. The CDR3 has 14 amino acids. Trimming stripped 3 bases from V and 4 bases from J, with 10 bases between. In DNA, the CDR3 is TGTGCCAGCAGTGATGGCCGAGGGAATCAGCCCCAGCATTTT. Residues: CASSDGRGNQPQHF.

This rearrangement joins TRBV4-3 to TRBJ1-2; D might be TRBD1 (5 bases). The CDR3 contains 18 residues. V gave up 0 bases and J gave up 0 bases, with 17 bases separating them. The germline V gene has CDR1 LGHNA and CDR2 YSLEER. This chain's CDR3 is CASSQEAFDSYTNYGYTF. The CDR3 nucleotides are TGCGCCAGCAGCCAAGAGGCGTTCGACAGCTATACTAACTATGGCTACACCTTC.

This chain uses TRBV18 with TRBJ2-7; 8 bases match TRBD1. Trimming cost V 5 bases and J 3 bases; bases outside gene matches: 9. This CDR3 is built from 15 residues. CDR1 and CDR2 from the germline V gene are KGHSH and LQKENI. This CDR3 is CASSLQWTGRYEQYF. Here the CDR3 DNA reads TGTGCCAGCTCATTACAATGGACAGGGCGCTACGAGCAGTACTTC.

The chain joins TRBV6-4 to TRBJ2-3; 9 nucleotides line up with TRBD2. Germline V CDR1 and CDR2: MRHNA, SNTAGT. With V trimmed by 5 bases and J by 3 bases, 3 bases remained unmatched. This CDR3 is built from 14 residues. CDR3 sequence: CASSRGGATDTQYF. The CDR3 DNA is TGTGCCAGCAGTCGCGGGGGGGCAACAGATACGCAGTATTTT.

The gene calls are TRBV6-6 and TRBJ1-6, with D possibly being TRBD1 (6 bases). The ends were cut back, 4 bases at V and 13 bases at J, with 14 bases in the middle. Germline loops: CDR1 MNHNY, CDR2 SVGAGI (reference sequence). CDR3 length: 13 amino acids. The CDR3 loop is CASSSGQRFPLHF. In nucleotides, the CDR3 is TGTGCCAGCAGTTCCGGACAGCGGTTCCCCCTCCACTTT.

The rearrangement links TRBV10-3 to TRBJ1-1; D remains unclear. V lost 4 bases and J 5 bases, leaving 14 bases between the germline ends. This CDR3 region has 14 residues. Germline CDR1 ENHRY, CDR2 SYGVKD. The CDR3 loop is CAISVRGLETEAFF. The CDR3 region has the DNA TGTGCCATCAGTGTTCGAGGGTTAGAGACTGAAGCTTTCTTT.

The table lists this clone with a count of one. V is TRBV5-1 and J is TRBJ2-3, with D perhaps TRBD1 (6 bases). Trimming stripped 4 bases from V and 0 bases from J, with 9 bases between. CDR1 is SGHRS, CDR2 YFSETQ, per germline. The length of the CDR3 is 14 residues. This CDR3 is CASSPRGSTDTQYF. CDR3 in DNA: TGCGCCAGCAGCCCGAGGGGGAGCACAGATACGCAGTATTTT.

The rearrangement uses TRBV5-6 and TRBJ1-2, with TRBD1 matching 8 bases. CDR1 and CDR2 from the germline V gene are SGHDT and YYEEEE. V was clipped by 0 bases and J by 4 bases; unmatched bases: 8. The length of the CDR3 is 16 residues. The CDR3: CASSLAGTGEIYGYTF. The CDR3 region has the DNA TGTGCCAGCAGCTTGGCCGGGACAGGAGAGATCTATGGCTACACCTTC. The complete variable domain, with remaining parts taken from reference TRBV5-6 and TRBJ1-2, reads DAGVTQSPTHLIKTRGQQVTLRCSPKSGHDTVSWYQQALGQGPQFIFQYYEEEERQRGNFPDRFSGHQFPNYSSELNVNALLLGDSALYLCASSLAGTGEIYGYTFGSGTRLTVV.

The chain recombines TRBV5-1 with TRBJ2-6; TRBD1 might be the D (5 bases). The CDR3 length is 15 residues. CDR1 and CDR2 (germline): SGHRS, YFSETQ. The V end lost 4 bases, the J end lost 0 bases, and 8 bases lay between the germline ends. Here the CDR3 reads CASSPTDSGANVLTF. The CDR3 nucleotides are TGCGCCAGCAGCCCGACAGACTCTGGGGCCAACGTCCTGACTTTC.

V usage is TRBV25-1 and J usage is TRBJ2-3; 12 bases agree with TRBD2. CDR1 is MGHDK, CDR2 SYGVNS, per germline. Germline trimming cut 6 bases from V and 1 base from J; bases unmatched to any gene: 5. CDR3 length: 16 amino acids. CDR3 sequence: CASRGWTSGGTDTQYF. CDR3 bases: TGTGCCAGCAGGGGTTGGACTAGCGGGGGCACAGATACGCAGTATTTT.